One sample yielded the 28 T cell receptor beta chains listed below, sequenced in a study of blood T cell repertoires in COVID-19. Using immunoSEQ multiplex PCR, the repertoire was profiled, and TCRdb retains in-frame clones only, with some absent. The sample has about 220,000 clones; 86% are singletons. Material for sequencing was PBMCs or T cells enriched from blood (not recorded which). These receptors were collected from a woman in her thirties or forties with acute COVID-19.

The chain uses TRBV15 and TRBJ2-3; 15 nucleotides line up with TRBD2. The CDR3 loop spans 20 amino acids. Per the germline V gene, CDR1 is LNHNV and CDR2 is YYDKDF (reference sequence). The V and J ends lost 3 bases and 1 base, in that order; junction bases with no gene match: 11. CDR3 nucleotide sequence: TGTGCCACCAGCAGGGGGACTAGCGGGGGGTTCTTCGGCGGCACAGATACGCAGTATTTT. Its protein product is CATSRGTSGGFFGGTDTQYF.

The rearrangement joins TRBV6-4 to TRBJ1-2; tentatively, D is TRBD1 (5 bases). Trimming pared 3 bases from V and 8 bases from J, leaving 10 bases between. The CDR3 is made up of 12 amino acids. The germline V gene has CDR1 MRHNA and CDR2 SNTAGT. The CDR3 protein is CASSDLQGGYTF. The CDR3 region has the DNA TGTGCCAGCAGTGATTTGCAGGGAGGCTACACCTTC.

J is TRBJ1-5 and V is TRBV19; a weak D match, TRBD1 (6 bases). The V end was cut by 2 bases, the J end by 6 bases, with 14 bases between. Germline V gives CDR1 LNHDA, CDR2 SQIVND (reference sequence). This CDR3 comprises 15 residues. In DNA, the CDR3 is TGTGCCAGTAGTATATCACAGGGAGTACGTCAGCCCCAGCATTTT. Protein: CASSISQGVRQPQHF.

The V gene is TRBV29-1, the J gene TRBJ1-1, with 7 bases that match TRBD1. Germline V gene data show CDR1 as SQVTM and CDR2 as ANQGSEA. V shed 3 bases, J shed 6 bases, and the junction held 7 bases outside the gene matches. There are 13 residues in the CDR3. The CDR3 DNA follows: TGCAGCGTTGAGGGACAGATCGGGCCTGAAGCTTTCTTT. Amino acids: CSVEGQIGPEAFF.

This chain joins TRBV30 and TRBJ1-1, with 9 bases identical to TRBD1. The CDR3 has 13 residues. Germline lookup yields CDR1 GTSNPN and CDR2 SVGIG (reference sequence). J gave up 3 bases and V 8 bases, and 7 bases lay outside the gene matches. This CDR3 is CATGTGFYTEAFF. DNA of the CDR3: TGTGCCACCGGGACAGGGTTTTACACTGAAGCTTTCTTT.

Here the CDR3 DNA reads TGTGCCAGCAGTTCCCAATCCCGGACAGGGAAAAACATTCAGTACTTC. Protein: CASSSQSRTGKNIQYF. The V call is TRBV27, the J call TRBJ2-4; 8 bases match TRBD1. This CDR3 is 16 amino acids long. Germline trimming cut 4 bases from V and 4 bases from J; bases unmatched to any gene: 9. CDR1 is MNHEY and CDR2 is SMNVEV in the germline V gene (reference sequence).

The CDR3 protein is CASSQDLAMGTQYF. The CDR3 nucleotides read TGTGCCAGCAGCCAAGATTTAGCCATGGGGACCCAGTACTTC. The chain has TRBV14 and TRBJ2-5; D uncertain. V gave up 0 bases and J gave up 7 bases, with 12 bases separating them. The CDR3 is 14 amino acids. Germline V gives CDR1 SGHDN, CDR2 FVKESK.

As DNA, the CDR3 is TGTGCCAGTGCCCCCGGGACAGGGGTCGGAGGCTACACCTTC. Translated, it gives CASAPGTGVGGYTF. This sequence joins TRBV19 and TRBJ1-2; 10 bases align to TRBD1. The CDR3 contains 14 residues. Looked up from germline, CDR1 is LNHDA and CDR2 is SQIVND (reference sequence). The V and J ends lost 8 bases and 8 bases, in that order; junction bases with no gene match: 11.

The gene calls are TRBV24-1 and TRBJ1-5, with TRBD1 as a possible D gene (5 bases). The V gene lost 4 bases and the J gene lost 5 bases, with 14 bases spanning the gap. Germline V gives CDR1 KGHDR, CDR2 SFDVKD. The CDR3 totals 15 residues. In DNA, the CDR3 is TGTGCCACCAGTGACAGCAGGGAAATCCATCAGCCCCAGCATTTT. This encodes CATSDSREIHQPQHF.

This clone turned up a few times. The gene calls are TRBV7-2 and TRBJ1-3; D gene uncertain. Germline assignment: CDR1 SGHTA and CDR2 FQGNSA. V lost 1 base to trimming and J lost 1 base, with 5 bases between them. This CDR3 comprises 14 residues. CDR3 DNA: TGTGCCAGCAGCTTAGGAGTTTCTGGAAACACCATATATTTT. Amino acid sequence: CASSLGVSGNTIYF.

The chain combines TRBV5-5 with TRBJ1-2; no definite D call. V was pared by 4 bases and J by 8 bases, with 30 bases between. Looked up from germline, CDR1 is SGHKS and CDR2 is YYEKEE (reference sequence). The length of the CDR3 is 18 residues. The CDR3 DNA reads as TGTGCCAGCAGCCTGGATGCGGGCCGACACTCCGCAGCAGAGGGCTACACCTTC. As protein: CASSLDAGRHSAAEGYTF.

V usage is TRBV23-1 and J usage is TRBJ1-4, with a possible D match to TRBD1 (5 bases). TRBV23-1 is an ORF, with its function uncertain. Between the trimmed V and J ends, which lost 6 bases and 8 bases, there was a span of 16 bases. The CDR3 contains 14 residues. The CDR3 spells CASRRDPAGEKLFF. The CDR3 bases are TGCGCCAGCAGGCGGGACCCGGCCGGGGAAAAACTGTTTTTT.

This chain joins TRBV5-1 and TRBJ1-5; 9 bases are shared with TRBD1. V lost 0 bases, J lost 5 bases, and 3 bases stayed unmatched. Germline values: CDR1 SGHRS, CDR2 YFSETQ. The CDR3 consists of 15 residues. The CDR3 sequence is CASSLGTGDDQPQHF. The CDR3, as DNA: TGCGCCAGCAGCTTGGGGACAGGGGACGATCAGCCCCAGCATTTT.

This clone was seen only a few times. The rearrangement joins TRBV3-1 (or the pseudogene TRBV3-2) to TRBJ1-5; D gene ambiguous. V was pared by 1 base and J by 7 bases, with 14 bases between. The CDR3 length is 15 residues. In germline, CDR1 is LGHDT, CDR2 YNNKEL (reference sequence). The CDR3 is CASSQGGLVGQPQHF. CDR3 in DNA: TGTGCCAGCAGCCAAGGAGGACTGGTGGGCCAGCCCCAGCATTTT.

The rearrangement uses TRBV5-6 and TRBJ1-2; D not certain. The V end lost 2 bases, the J end lost 5 bases, and 10 bases lay between the germline ends. Germline CDR1 reads SGHDT; CDR2 reads YYEEEE. The length of the CDR3 is 13 residues. CDR3 nucleotide sequence: TGTGCCAGCAGCTTCACGGGTGGGTATGGCTACACCTTC. Translation: CASSFTGGYGYTF.

The CDR3: CATSRPTGVSNEKLFF. The CDR3 bases are TGTGCCACCAGCAGACCCACAGGGGTATCTAATGAAAAACTGTTTTTT. The chain combines TRBV15 with TRBJ1-4, with 7 bases that match TRBD1. The V segment lost 2 bases and the J segment 3 bases; nucleotides outside the gene matches: 6. CDR1 and CDR2 (germline): LNHNV, YYDKDF (reference sequence). This CDR3 comprises 16 residues.

This clone was recorded only once. This chain connects TRBV6-5 to TRBJ1-1; D gene unclear. CDR1 MNHEY and CDR2 SVGAGI come from the germline V gene. This CDR3 has 13 residues. With 5 bases removed from V and 7 bases from J, the gap between germline ends came to 14 bases. The CDR3 bases are TGTGCCAGCAGTCCCGTTGTTCTCGGTGAAGCTTTCTTT. Amino acid sequence: CASSPVVLGEAFF.

This clone was counted ten times or more. This chain uses TRBV4-3 with TRBJ1-2; 7 nucleotides align to TRBD1. Looked up from germline, CDR1 is LGHNA and CDR2 is YSLEER. Trimming removed 4 bases from V and 7 bases from J; junction bases left unmatched: 9. The CDR3 is made up of 14 amino acids. In DNA, the CDR3 is TGCGCCAGCAGCCCTATACAGGGGTCCAGTGGCTACACCTTC. Its translation is CASSPIQGSSGYTF.

V and J are TRBV5-4 and TRBJ1-2; weak D call: TRBD1 (5 bases). The CDR3 covers 14 residues. The germline gives CDR1 SGHNT, CDR2 YYREEE (reference sequence). The ends were cut back, 0 bases at V and 4 bases at J, with 10 bases in the middle. The CDR3 reads CASSLGVGAYGYTF. The CDR3 nucleotides are TGTGCCAGCAGCTTGGGAGTAGGGGCCTATGGCTACACCTTC.

This sequence joins TRBV11-2 and TRBJ1-1, with TRBD1 as a possible D gene (5 bases). Germline loops: CDR1 SGHAT, CDR2 FQNNGV. The CDR3 loop spans 16 amino acids. Between the trimmed V and J ends, which lost 1 base and 4 bases, there was a span of 16 bases. The CDR3 nucleotides read TGTGCCAGCAGCTTAGTACGGGGGTTGCACGCCACTGAAGCTTTCTTT. Protein: CASSLVRGLHATEAFF.

This chain's CDR3 is CASSSGQFIDSPLHF. The CDR3 DNA follows: TGTGCCAGCAGTTCGGGACAGTTTATCGACTCACCCCTCCACTTT. V and J are TRBV6-5 and TRBJ1-6, with 7 bases that match TRBD1. This CDR3 is 15 amino acids long. After removal of 4 bases from V and 10 bases from J, the junction contained 10 bases not matched to a gene. Germline CDR1 and CDR2: MNHEY and SVGAGI.

The chain recombines TRBV27 with TRBJ1-1, with 10 bases matching TRBD1. The CDR3 loop spans 16 amino acids. CDR1 is MNHEY and CDR2 is SMNVEV in the germline V gene (reference sequence). The ends lost 1 base at V and 6 bases at J; junction bases unmatched: 8. DNA of the CDR3: TGTGCCAGCAGTTTATTAAGGGACAGGGGAGGCTCTGAAGCTTTCTTT. It yields the protein CASSLLRDRGGSEAFF.

This clone was detected once. This chain links TRBV30 with TRBJ1-2, with no clear D. V lost 4 bases and J 0 bases, leaving 12 bases between the germline ends. Per the germline V gene, CDR1 is GTSNPN and CDR2 is SVGIG (reference sequence). CDR3 length: 14 residues. The CDR3 DNA sequence: TGTGCCTGGAACCGGAGAGCCACTAACTATGGCTACACCTTC. It is translated as CAWNRRATNYGYTF.

CDR3 coding DNA: TGTGCCAGTAGTACACGACAGGGTGCGTCTTTCTTT. Its protein product is CASSTRQGASFF. The chain couples TRBV19 to TRBJ1-1; TRBD1 matches at 7 bases. The V segment lost 4 bases and the J segment 12 bases; nucleotides outside the gene matches: 8. The CDR3 runs 12 residues. CDR1 is LNHDA, CDR2 SQIVND, per germline (reference sequence). The variable domain in full, with the rest retrieved from reference TRBV19 and TRBJ1-1, is DGGITQSPKYLFRKEGQNVTLSCEQNLNHDAMYWYRQDPGQGLRLIYYSQIVNDFQKGDIAEGYSVSREKKESFPLTVTSAQKNPTAFYLCASSTRQGASFFGQGTRLTVV.

The rearrangement links TRBV28 to TRBJ1-4; TRBD1 agrees at 9 bases. The CDR3 is made up of 18 amino acids. Germline CDR1 and CDR2: MDHEN and SYDVKM. V dropped 2 bases and J dropped 2; count of bases not matched to a gene: 9. CDR3 DNA: TGTGCCAGCAGTTTACTGTCCGGGACAGGGAGGACTAATGAAAAACTGTTTTTT. Encoded protein: CASSLLSGTGRTNEKLFF.

V is TRBV24-1 and J is TRBJ1-1; maybe TRBD1 (5 bases). V was pared by 0 bases and J by 8 bases, with 12 bases between. The CDR3 has 14 residues. Looked up from germline, CDR1 is KGHDR and CDR2 is SFDVKD. Here the CDR3 reads CATSDLRGLMEAFF. The DNA of the CDR3 is TGTGCCACCAGTGATTTGCGGGGGTTGATGGAAGCTTTCTTT.

The rearrangement joins TRBV19 to TRBJ2-2; no firm D call. Per germline, CDR1 LNHDA and CDR2 SQIVND (reference sequence). Trimming removed 0 bases at V and 5 bases at J, with 4 bases between. The CDR3 length is 13 residues. CDR3 nucleotides: TGTGCCAGTAGTATAGATAAAACCGGGGAGCTGTTTTTT. It codes for CASSIDKTGELFF.

The chain has TRBV19 and TRBJ1-6; TRBD1 matches at 8 bases. The germline V gene encodes CDR1 LNHDA and CDR2 SQIVND (reference sequence). The V gene end was trimmed by 5 bases and the J gene end by 7 bases; junction bases not matched to a gene: 10. There are 16 residues in the CDR3. Here the CDR3 DNA reads TGTGCCAGTAGTGCCGGCGGACAGGGTAACAATTCACCCCTCCACTTT. It encodes CASSAGGQGNNSPLHF.